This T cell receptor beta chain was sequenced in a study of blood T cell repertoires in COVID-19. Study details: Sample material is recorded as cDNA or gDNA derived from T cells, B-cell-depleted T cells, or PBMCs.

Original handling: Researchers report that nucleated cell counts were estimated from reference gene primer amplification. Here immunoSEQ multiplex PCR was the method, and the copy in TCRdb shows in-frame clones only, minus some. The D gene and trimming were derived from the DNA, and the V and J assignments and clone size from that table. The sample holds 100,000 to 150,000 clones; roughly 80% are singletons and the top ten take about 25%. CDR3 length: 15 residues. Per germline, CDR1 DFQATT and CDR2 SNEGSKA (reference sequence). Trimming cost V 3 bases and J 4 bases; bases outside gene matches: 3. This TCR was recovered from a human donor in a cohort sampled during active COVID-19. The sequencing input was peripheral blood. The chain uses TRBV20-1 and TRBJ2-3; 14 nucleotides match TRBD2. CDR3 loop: CSASGTSGSADTQYF. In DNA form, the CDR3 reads TGCAGTGCTAGTGGGACTAGCGGGAGCGCAGATACGCAGTATTTT.